These 18 T cell receptor beta chains came from one sample sequenced in a study of cytomegalovirus exposure and HLA in healthy donors. The PCR ran on 60 Vbeta and 13 Jbeta primers. Produced via immunoSEQ multiplex PCR; TCRdb's table is partial and in-frame only. This repertoire shows some 130,000 clones, roughly 9.8% found once; its top ten account for less than 2%. Material for sequencing was PBMCs. The receptors derive from a man aged 50-59 years in good health and CMV-seronegative.

The chain is built from TRBV9 and TRBJ1-2; D might be TRBD1 (5 bases). The CDR3 contains 13 residues. From germline, CDR1 is SGDLS and CDR2 YYNGEE. The V and J ends lost 7 bases and 4 bases respectively, with 14 bases between them. The DNA of the CDR3 is TGTGCCAGCGGTACGTGGGGCGCCTATGGCTACACCTTC. It encodes CASGTWGAYGYTF.

The J gene is TRBJ1-4, the V gene TRBV6-5; TRBD1 matches at 9 bases. The CDR3 spans 14 residues. The germline gives CDR1 MNHEY, CDR2 SVGAGI. V gave up 9 bases and J gave up 4 bases; unmatched junction bases: 6. The CDR3 spells CASRRTGVNEKLFF. In DNA, the CDR3 is TGTGCCAGTCGGAGGACAGGGGTTAATGAAAAACTGTTTTTT.

CDR3 in DNA: TGCGCCAGCAGCCAAGATGGGGGCCCAAACTACGAGCAGTACTTC. It is translated as CASSQDGGPNYEQYF. The genes are TRBV4-1 and TRBJ2-7, with D perhaps matching TRBD1 (6 bases). CDR1 is MGHRA and CDR2 is YSYEKL in the germline V gene. The CDR3 has 15 amino acids. Trimming left V 0 bases short and J 3 bases short, with 12 bases between.

This clone turned up a few times. V and J are TRBV23-1 and TRBJ2-2; D might be TRBD2 (5 bases). TRBV23-1 is recorded as an ORF, its role being uncertain. The CDR3 has 14 amino acids. Trimming pared 4 bases from V and 1 base from J, leaving 7 bases between. In nucleotides, the CDR3 is TGCGCCAGCAGTCTGGACTGGAACACCGGGGAGCTGTTTTTT. Its translation is CASSLDWNTGELFF.

The gene calls are TRBV5-4 and TRBJ1-2, with 10 bases matching TRBD1. Germline assignment: CDR1 SGHNT and CDR2 YYREEE (reference sequence). J was trimmed by 7 bases and V by 4 bases; bases with no gene match: 7. The CDR3 has 14 amino acids. In DNA form, the CDR3 reads TGTGCCAGCAGCACCGGGACAGGGGCTCGTGGCTACACCTTC. This codes for CASSTGTGARGYTF.

The rearrangement joins TRBV2 to TRBJ1-3, with a weak D call TRBD1 (5 bases). The CDR3 loop spans 14 amino acids. Per the germline V gene, CDR1 is SNHLY and CDR2 is FYNNEI. The V and J ends lost 3 bases and 9 bases respectively, with 15 bases between them. Here the CDR3 reads CASSEGTVFGTIYF. CDR3 DNA sequence: TGTGCCAGCAGTGAGGGGACTGTCTTCGGCACCATATATTTT.

The chain uses TRBV5-6 and TRBJ2-5; the D gene is possibly TRBD1 (5 bases). Trimming pared 0 bases from V and 2 bases from J, leaving 8 bases between. This CDR3 comprises 14 residues. Germline V CDR1 and CDR2: SGHDT, YYEEEE. CDR3 nucleotides: TGTGCCAGCAGCTTGGGGAGACAGCAAGAGACCCAGTACTTC. Protein: CASSLGRQQETQYF.

The chain joins TRBV19 to TRBJ2-1; no reliable D call. This CDR3 comprises 15 residues. V lost 4 bases and J 8 bases, leaving 18 bases between the germline ends. CDR1 LNHDA and CDR2 SQIVND come from the germline V gene (reference sequence). The CDR3 sequence: CASSTDTSPFDEQFF. CDR3 nucleotide sequence: TGTGCCAGTAGTACCGACACAAGTCCATTCGATGAGCAGTTCTTC.

The chain combines TRBV10-3 with TRBJ1-1; D ambiguous. The V gene's germline CDR1 is ENHRY and CDR2 SYGVKD. V lost 0 bases to trimming and J lost 7 bases, with 9 bases between them. This CDR3 is built from 13 residues. CDR3 nucleotide sequence: TGTGCCATCAGTGAGTCGACGGGGAGTGAAGCTTTCTTT. Its protein is CAISESTGSEAFF.

The chain couples TRBV19 to TRBJ2-5; D is uncertain. This CDR3 is 13 amino acids long. The V end lost 5 bases, the J end lost 5 bases, and 12 bases lay between the germline ends. Germline CDR1 and CDR2: LNHDA and SQIVND (reference sequence). DNA for the CDR3: TGTGCCAGTAGTCCCTGGGTAGCCGAGACCCAGTACTTC. Translation gives CASSPWVAETQYF.

The chain recombines TRBV2 with TRBJ2-1; 11 bases agree with TRBD2. J lost 8 bases, V lost 0 bases, and 9 bases had no gene match. CDR1 is SNHLY, CDR2 FYNNEI, per germline. This CDR3 has 17 residues. The CDR3 region is CASSEAGLAGGLDEQFF. CDR3 nucleotides: TGTGCCAGCAGTGAAGCCGGATTAGCGGGAGGGCTGGATGAGCAGTTCTTC.

This clone was seen a handful of times. The chain uses TRBV30 and TRBJ2-3; possible D gene TRBD1, 6 bases. CDR3 length: 15 amino acids. Trimming left V 1 base short and J 2 bases short, with 13 bases between. Looked up from germline, CDR1 is GTSNPN and CDR2 is SVGIG (reference sequence). The CDR3 loop is CAWSGLGGDTDTQYF. The CDR3 DNA follows: TGTGCCTGGAGTGGATTAGGGGGTGACACAGATACGCAGTATTTT. Filled out from reference TRBV30 and TRBJ2-3, the complete variable domain reads SQTIHQWPATLVQPVGSPLSLECTVEGTSNPNLYWYRQAAGRGLQLLFYSVGIGQISSEVPQNLSASRPQDRQFILSSKKLLLSDSGFYLCAWSGLGGDTDTQYFGPGTRLTVL.

The sample holds a few counts of this clone. The chain combines TRBV25-1 with TRBJ1-4; a possible D gene is TRBD1 (6 bases). Trimming took 5 bases from V and 5 from J, leaving 9 bases between them. Germline CDR1 is MGHDK and CDR2 is SYGVNS. The CDR3 is 13 amino acids. CDR3 nucleotide sequence: TGTGCCAGCAGTCGACAGGAGAATGAAAAACTGTTTTTT. This gives the protein CASSRQENEKLFF. Variable domain in full (rest from reference TRBV25-1 and TRBJ1-4): EADIYQTPRYLVIGTGKKITLECSQTMGHDKMYWYQQDPGMELHLIHYSYGVNSTEKGDLSSESTVSRIRTEHFPLTLESARPSHTSQYLCASSRQENEKLFFGSGTQLSVL.

This chain joins TRBV5-4 and TRBJ1-2, with TRBD1 matching 7 bases. V was clipped by 5 bases and J by 5 bases; unmatched bases: 9. The V gene's germline CDR1 is SGHNT and CDR2 YYREEE (reference sequence). The CDR3 is made up of 14 amino acids. CDR3 DNA sequence: TGTGCCAGCAGATTCGGGACAGCAGCTTATGGCTACACCTTC. Encoded protein: CASRFGTAAYGYTF.

The chain combines TRBV27 with TRBJ2-2; 8 bases agree with TRBD2. The CDR3 totals 15 residues. CDR1 and CDR2 from the germline V gene are MNHEY and SMNVEV (reference sequence). The J segment lost 6 bases and the V segment lost 5 bases, leaving 8 bases of the junction unmatched. The CDR3 nucleotides are TGTGCCAGCAGTCTAGGACTAGCTATGGCCGGGGAGCTGTTTTTT. Protein sequence: CASSLGLAMAGELFF.

The genes are TRBV19 and TRBJ1-1; 9 positions match TRBD1. The CDR3 contains 14 residues. Losses at the gene ends were 7 bases for V and 3 bases for J; bases not matched to a gene: 6. CDR1 is LNHDA, CDR2 SQIVND, per germline (reference sequence). DNA of the CDR3: TGTGCCAGTACCACCGGGACAGGGTACACTGAAGCTTTCTTT. It specifies CASTTGTGYTEAFF. Based on the CDR3 plus reference TRBV19 and TRBJ1-1, the full variable domain is DGGITQSPKYLFRKEGQNVTLSCEQNLNHDAMYWYRQDPGQGLRLIYYSQIVNDFQKGDIAEGYSVSREKKESFPLTVTSAQKNPTAFYLCASTTGTGYTEAFFGQGTRLTVV.

A few counts support this clone. The chain has TRBV5-1 and TRBJ2-7; 8 bases align to TRBD1. V gave up 2 bases and J gave up 0 bases; unmatched junction bases: 1. The CDR3 has 14 amino acids. Germline CDR1 reads SGHRS; CDR2 reads YFSETQ. CDR3 region: CASSFTGGSYEQYF. The CDR3 region has the DNA TGCGCCAGCAGCTTTACAGGGGGCTCCTACGAGCAGTACTTC.

This chain joins TRBV27 and TRBJ2-5, with D possibly TRBD2 on 5 matching bases. V was trimmed by 6 bases and J by 1 base, leaving 6 bases between them. CDR1 is MNHEY and CDR2 is SMNVEV in the germline V gene (reference sequence). CDR3 length: 12 amino acids. The CDR3 loop is CASSGVQETQYF. In DNA, the CDR3 is TGTGCCAGCAGCGGGGTCCAAGAGACCCAGTACTTC.